The 21 T cell receptor beta chains presented below share a single source sample, sequenced in a study of shared clonotypes between healthy human individuals. Using immunoSEQ multiplex PCR, the repertoire was profiled, and TCRdb retains in-frame clones only, with some absent. Found here are nearly 2 million clones, about 94% of them singletons; the top ten hold 0.95% to 1.5%. Naive CD8 populations comprised CD45RO-negative cells positively selected for CCR7, excluding terminally differentiated effector memory CD45RA+ cells. Sequencing was performed on naive CD8+ T cells sorted from blood. All receptors come from a young man in good health.

The chain has TRBV27 and TRBJ2-7, with D perhaps matching TRBD2 (6 bases). V dropped 4 bases and J dropped 2 bases, with 9 bases sitting between them. There are 13 residues in the CDR3. CDR1 and CDR2 from the germline V gene are MNHEY and SMNVEV (reference sequence). The CDR3 region has the DNA TGTGCCAGCAGTTGGGGGGAGGCCTACGAGCAGTACTTC. Its translation: CASSWGEAYEQYF.

The V and J genes are TRBV4-2 and TRBJ2-1; 8 nucleotides line up with TRBD1. Looked up from germline, CDR1 is LGHNA and CDR2 is YNFKEQ. The V gene end was trimmed by 4 bases and the J gene end by 5 bases; junction bases not matched to a gene: 4. The CDR3 loop spans 14 amino acids. CDR3 in amino acids: CASSPWTGNNEQFF. The CDR3 DNA follows: TGTGCCAGCAGCCCCTGGACAGGGAACAATGAGCAGTTCTTC.

The chain couples TRBV25-1 to TRBJ1-1; 7 bases line up with TRBD1. Germline CDR1 reads MGHDK; CDR2 reads SYGVNS. The CDR3 contains 12 residues. V was pared by 8 bases and J by 3 bases, with 3 bases of the junction left unmatched. The CDR3, as DNA: TGTGCCAGCTGGGGACAGCACACTGAAGCTTTCTTT. Its protein is CASWGQHTEAFF. Filled out from reference TRBV25-1 and TRBJ1-1, the complete variable domain reads EADIYQTPRYLVIGTGKKITLECSQTMGHDKMYWYQQDPGMELHLIHYSYGVNSTEKGDLSSESTVSRIRTEHFPLTLESARPSHTSQYLCASWGQHTEAFFGQGTRLTVV.

The chain recombines TRBV27 with TRBJ2-5; 7 positions match TRBD2. Germline trimming cut 6 bases from V and 4 bases from J; bases unmatched to any gene: 11. Germline V gene sequence: CDR1 MNHEY, CDR2 SMNVEV (reference sequence). This CDR3 contains 15 residues. This CDR3 is CASSPFLAARETQYF. The CDR3 region has the DNA TGTGCCAGCAGCCCCTTTCTAGCGGCAAGAGAGACCCAGTACTTC.

V is TRBV7-8 and J is TRBJ2-5, with 8 bases lining up with TRBD2. CDR1 and CDR2 from the germline V gene are SGHVS and FQNEAQ. The CDR3 is made up of 19 amino acids. Trimming took 3 bases from V and 2 from J; bases not matched to a gene: 17. Here the CDR3 DNA reads TGTGCCAGCAGCTTTACCTGGGGTAGCTCGGGGGGGGATCAAGAGACCCAGTACTTC. Its translation: CASSFTWGSSGGDQETQYF. Variable domain in full (rest from reference TRBV7-8 and TRBJ2-5): GAGVSQSPRYKVAKRGQDVALRCDPISGHVSLFWYQQALGQGPEFLTYFQNEAQLDKSGLPSDRFFAERPEGSVSTLKIQRTQQEDSAVYLCASSFTWGSSGGDQETQYFGPGTRLLVL.

In regard to this clone: Other DNA sequences in this specimen translate into the identical CDR3. The chain uses TRBV4-1 and TRBJ1-1, with D possibly matching TRBD1 (6 bases). The V gene's germline CDR1 is MGHRA and CDR2 YSYEKL. The V end lost 3 bases, the J end lost 5 bases, and 13 bases lay between the germline ends. The CDR3 is 14 amino acids. CDR3 sequence reads: CASSQAQGYTEAFF. In DNA, the CDR3 is TGCGCCAGCAGCCAGGCTCAGGGGTATACTGAAGCTTTCTTT.

This chain joins TRBV7-9 and TRBJ2-7, with a weak D call TRBD1 (5 bases). The CDR3 has 14 residues. The ends were cut back, 5 bases at V and 3 bases at J, with 14 bases in the middle. Germline V gives CDR1 SEHNR, CDR2 FQNEAQ (reference sequence). CDR3 region: CASSHTLTDYEQYF. DNA for the CDR3: TGTGCCAGCAGCCATACTTTGACAGACTACGAGCAGTACTTC.

This chain connects TRBV6-5 to TRBJ2-7; D might be TRBD2 (6 bases). Trimming took off 6 bases at V and 3 bases at J, with 18 bases between the two ends. The CDR3 covers 15 residues. Germline V gene lookup returns CDR1 MNHEY and CDR2 SVGAGI. Here the CDR3 DNA reads TGTGCCAGCAGGGGGACGGGGGAGGCGGGCTACGAGCAGTACTTC. The encoded protein is CASRGTGEAGYEQYF.

The CDR3 sequence: CASSSSILAANTGELFF. The CDR3 bases are TGTGCCAGCAGTTCGAGCATACTAGCGGCGAACACCGGGGAGCTGTTTTTT. The chain recombines TRBV27 with TRBJ2-2, with TRBD2 identical over 8 bases. The CDR3 loop spans 17 amino acids. Germline CDR1 MNHEY, CDR2 SMNVEV (reference sequence). The trim removed 4 bases at V and 0 bases at J, leaving 7 bases unmatched.

This clone came up once. The chain uses TRBV30 and TRBJ1-2; no clear D gene. This CDR3 spans 11 amino acids. V shed 5 bases and J shed 5 bases, with 9 bases lying between them. CDR1 and CDR2 from the germline V gene are GTSNPN and SVGIG (reference sequence). DNA of the CDR3: TGTGCCTGGGACGACGGGTATGGCTACACCTTC. Amino acid sequence: CAWDDGYGYTF.

Only a few counts were recorded for this clone. The chain joins TRBV27 to TRBJ2-7; 8 positions match TRBD2. Trimming took 2 bases from V and 5 from J; bases not matched to a gene: 8. Germline V CDR1 and CDR2: MNHEY, SMNVEV (reference sequence). The CDR3 runs 15 residues. The CDR3 loop is CASSLSVAGRNEQYF. CDR3 coding DNA: TGTGCCAGCAGTTTAAGTGTAGCGGGACGAAACGAGCAGTACTTC.

V usage is TRBV6-5 and J usage is TRBJ2-5; TRBD1 aligns across 8 bases. Losses at the gene ends were 3 bases for V and 13 bases for J; bases not matched to a gene: 10. The CDR3 has 13 amino acids. Germline V CDR1 and CDR2: MNHEY, SVGAGI. CDR3 coding DNA: TGTGCCAGCAGTTATTCGGACAGGGCTGCTCGGTACTTC. This translates into CASSYSDRAARYF.

The V gene is TRBV27, the J gene TRBJ1-4; unclear D gene. Trimming cost V 1 base and J 0 bases, with 15 bases left between them. The germline V gene encodes CDR1 MNHEY and CDR2 SMNVEV (reference sequence). This CDR3 has 18 residues. CDR3 loop: CASSLLAPAGATNEKLFF. Here the CDR3 DNA reads TGTGCCAGCAGTTTATTGGCCCCCGCTGGCGCAACTAATGAAAAACTGTTTTTT.

This clone was found once. This chain connects TRBV7-8 to TRBJ1-6; no definite D call. The CDR3 totals 16 residues. The V gene lost 7 bases and the J gene lost 0 bases, with 13 bases spanning the gap. Per the germline V gene, CDR1 is SGHVS and CDR2 is FQNEAQ. The CDR3 DNA reads as TGTGCCAGCAACCAAGACGGGAGCTCCTATAATTCACCCCTCCACTTT. This sequence encodes CASNQDGSSYNSPLHF.

The chain joins TRBV9 to TRBJ2-2, with D unclear. The CDR3 consists of 11 residues. Looked up from germline, CDR1 is SGDLS and CDR2 is YYNGEE. Trimming removed 3 bases from V and 7 bases from J, with 4 bases in between. The CDR3 protein is CASSDGGELFF. The DNA for the CDR3 is TGTGCCAGCAGCGACGGCGGGGAGCTGTTTTTT.

CDR3 in amino acids: CASSQDFSVQAVQPQHF. The CDR3 coding sequence is TGCGCCAGCAGCCAAGACTTCAGTGTTCAGGCTGTTCAGCCCCAGCATTTT. The chain links TRBV4-1 to TRBJ1-5; D call uncertain. Per germline, CDR1 MGHRA and CDR2 YSYEKL. Trimming cost V 0 bases and J 6 bases, with 18 bases left between them. This CDR3 spans 17 amino acids.

This chain joins TRBV15 and TRBJ2-1; 9 nucleotides line up with TRBD2. The CDR3 spans 15 residues. Germline CDR1 and CDR2: LNHNV and YYDKDF (reference sequence). Trimming took 3 bases from V and 0 from J; bases not matched to a gene: 0. CDR3 nucleotides: TGTGCCACCAGCAGGACTAGCGGCTCCTACAATGAGCAGTTCTTC. Protein sequence: CATSRTSGSYNEQFF. The full variable domain, with the rest looked up from reference TRBV15 and TRBJ2-1, is DAMVIQNPRYQVTQFGKPVTLSCSQTLNHNVMYWYQQKSSQAPKLLFHYYDKDFNNEADTPDNFQSRRPNTSFCFLDIRSPGLGDTAMYLCATSRTSGSYNEQFFGPGTRLTVL.

The rearrangement uses TRBV28 and TRBJ2-7; D is unclear. With 3 bases removed from V and 3 bases from J, the gap between germline ends came to 9 bases. This CDR3 contains 13 residues. The germline V gene has CDR1 MDHEN and CDR2 SYDVKM. CDR3: CASSFGQNYEQYF. Written as DNA, the CDR3 is TGTGCCAGCAGTTTTGGTCAGAACTACGAGCAGTACTTC. Using reference TRBV28 and TRBJ2-7 for the parts outside the CDR3, the full variable domain is DVKVTQSSRYLVKRTGEKVFLECVQDMDHENMFWYRQDPGLGLRLIYFSYDVKMKEKGDIPEGYSVSREKKERFSLILESASTNQTSMYLCASSFGQNYEQYFGPGTRLTVT.

The chain is built from TRBV6-5 and TRBJ2-5, with unresolved D. CDR1 is MNHEY, CDR2 SVGAGI, per germline. The CDR3 spans 9 residues. V was pared by 10 bases and J by 5 bases, with 5 bases between. The DNA of the CDR3 is TGTGCCACAGATGAGACCCAGTACTTC. Translating it yields CATDETQYF.

The rearrangement links TRBV9 to TRBJ2-5; the match to TRBD2 covers 8 bases. Trimming cost V 0 bases and J 2 bases; bases outside gene matches: 3. The V gene's germline CDR1 is SGDLS and CDR2 YYNGEE. This CDR3 is 15 amino acids long. CDR3 loop: CASSVAGGVQETQYF. CDR3 in DNA: TGTGCCAGCAGCGTAGCGGGAGGGGTACAAGAGACCCAGTACTTC.

The CDR3 sequence is CASSLGVGQADPQPQHF. For the CDR3, the DNA is TGTGCCAGCAGCCTGGGGGTGGGACAGGCCGACCCTCAGCCCCAGCATTTT. V is TRBV5-6 and J is TRBJ1-5; 8 bases map to TRBD1. The CDR3 sequence is 17 residues long. CDR1 and CDR2 (germline): SGHDT, YYEEEE. The V segment lost 4 bases and the J segment 6 bases; nucleotides outside the gene matches: 15.